Presented here are 9 T cell receptor beta chains from one specimen sequenced in a study of T-cell reconstitution after alpha-beta-depleted transplantation in children. TCRbeta library construction was performed incorporating unique molecular identifiers. Using its own MiXCR run on the PCR reads, TCRdb lists one record per CDR3 protein. Altogether some 830,000 distinct CDR3 sequences are present, about 16% being singletons, with the ten largest covering approximately 4.5%. The source material was PBMCs, mostly from graft donor cells, sampled 360 days after TCRalphabeta/CD19-depleted stem cell transplant. Source of these receptors: a male patient younger than 18 who had a stem cell transplant for acute lymphoblastic leukemia, so the T cells may come from the graft donor.

The V call is TRBV25-1, the J call TRBJ2-2; D is unresolved. The germline CDR1 and CDR2 sequences are MGHDK and SYGVNS. The CDR3 contains 17 residues. V was cut by 0 bases and J by 0 bases, with 11 bases left in between. CDR3 DNA sequence: TGTGCCAGCAGTGAATATAACCCAGGTCCGAACACCGGGGAGCTGTTTTTT. It encodes CASSEYNPGPNTGELFF.

This clonotype was seen a handful of times. This chain uses TRBV20-1 with TRBJ1-2; D gene unclear. The ends were cut back, 1 base at V and 4 bases at J, with 10 bases in the middle. Germline CDR1 is DFQATT and CDR2 is SNEGSKA (reference sequence). This CDR3 contains 13 residues. This CDR3 reads CSARGRNFYGYTF. Here the CDR3 DNA reads TGCAGTGCTAGAGGTCGTAACTTCTATGGCTACACCTTC.

The chain links TRBV9 to TRBJ2-1; 7 bases agree with TRBD2. The CDR3 is made up of 13 amino acids. Germline CDR1 SGDLS, CDR2 YYNGEE. After removal of 0 bases from V and 12 bases from J, the junction contained 6 bases not matched to a gene. Here the CDR3 DNA reads TGTGCCAGCAGCGTAGGCGGCGGGAGTGGGCAGTTCTTC. As protein: CASSVGGGSGQFF.

This rearrangement joins TRBV5-1 to TRBJ1-5, with 8 bases identical to TRBD1. Germline loops: CDR1 SGHRS, CDR2 YFSETQ. The J segment lost 3 bases and the V segment lost 3 bases, leaving 5 bases of the junction unmatched. CDR3 length equals 15 residues. The CDR3 DNA reads TGCGCCAGCAGCTCCACAGGGGGGGTCAATCAGCCCCAGCATTTT. Its protein is CASSSTGGVNQPQHF.

The CDR3 reads CASSQDPRGAVGNEQFF. In DNA form, the CDR3 reads TGTGCCAGCAGCCAAGATCCTCGGGGGGCAGTAGGAAATGAGCAGTTCTTC. The chain has TRBV3-1 and TRBJ2-1; TRBD2 is a possible D gene (7 bases). The germline V and J ends were trimmed by 0 bases and 7 bases, with 19 bases remaining between them. The CDR3 loop spans 17 amino acids. From germline, CDR1 is LGHDT and CDR2 YNNKEL (reference sequence).

The chain combines TRBV6-5 with TRBJ2-1; TRBD2 might be the D (6 bases). V was cut by 4 bases and J by 6 bases, with 19 bases left in between. Germline CDR1 reads MNHEY; CDR2 reads SVGAGI. The CDR3 is 16 residues long. As DNA, the CDR3 is TGTGCCAGCAGTTTTCTGGCCGGAGGGGTTGGCAATGAGCAGTTCTTC. Protein sequence: CASSFLAGGVGNEQFF.

The chain recombines TRBV5-1 with TRBJ1-1; D remains unclear. V lost 5 bases, J lost 2 bases, and 10 bases lay in between. The CDR3 is made up of 13 amino acids. Germline CDR1 SGHRS, CDR2 YFSETQ. Here the CDR3 DNA reads TGCGCCAGCAGAATCGGCACCAACACTGAAGCTTTCTTT. Protein: CASRIGTNTEAFF.

V gene TRBV30 combines with J gene TRBJ2-5; 10 bases agree with TRBD2. The CDR3 is 14 amino acids. V was clipped by 2 bases and J by 5 bases; unmatched bases: 5. Germline values: CDR1 GTSNPN, CDR2 SVGIG (reference sequence). The CDR3 here is CAWSKAGGHETQYF. The CDR3 DNA sequence: TGTGCCTGGAGTAAAGCGGGAGGGCACGAGACCCAGTACTTC.

V gene TRBV4-2 combines with J gene TRBJ1-2, with D unresolved. Germline CDR1 is LGHNA and CDR2 is YNFKEQ. Deletions cut 0 bases from V and 0 bases from J, with 11 bases between. The CDR3 covers 16 residues. The CDR3 here is CASSQDQSQTNYGYTF. In nucleotides, the CDR3 is TGTGCCAGCAGCCAAGATCAGTCACAGACTAACTATGGCTACACCTTC.